One and the same sample provided the 23 T cell receptor beta chains below, sequenced in a study of OX40 agonist ivuxolimab in advanced cancers. Some clones are missing from TCRdb's copy, which holds only in-frame ones; the method was immunoSEQ multiplex PCR. The table shows about 110,000 clones, with over 85% occurring only once. Sequenced here: CD4+ or CD8+ T cells sorted from blood, sampled in a trial of the OX40 agonist ivuxolimab. Receptors were obtained from an adult with an advanced solid tumor such as melanoma, head and neck, liver or kidney cancer.

CDR3 in amino acids: CASSPGAVGNTEAFF. The CDR3 DNA reads as TGTGCCAGCAGTCCCGGGGCGGTTGGGAACACTGAAGCTTTCTTT. The J gene is TRBJ1-1, the V gene TRBV28; tentative D call: TRBD1 (5 bases). CDR1 is MDHEN and CDR2 is SYDVKM in the germline V gene. This CDR3 is built from 15 residues. Trimming took 5 bases from V and 1 from J, leaving 14 bases between them. Complete variable domain (other parts from reference TRBV28 and TRBJ1-1): DVKVTQSSRYLVKRTGEKVFLECVQDMDHENMFWYRQDPGLGLRLIYFSYDVKMKEKGDIPEGYSVSREKKERFSLILESASTNQTSMYLCASSPGAVGNTEAFFGQGTRLTVV.

This clone occurred once. The chain has TRBV7-3 and TRBJ1-4; no definite D call. This CDR3 spans 16 amino acids. Germline V gives CDR1 SGHTA, CDR2 FQGTGA. Trimming took off 5 bases at V and 4 bases at J, with 17 bases between the two ends. The CDR3 loop reads CASSPRLEDLNEKLFF. CDR3 nucleotide sequence: TGTGCCAGCAGCCCGAGGCTCGAGGACCTTAATGAAAAACTGTTTTTT.

As DNA, the CDR3 is TGTGCCAGCACTTTTGGAGGGAACTATGGCTACACCTTC. Translating gives CASTFGGNYGYTF. This sequence joins TRBV6-6 and TRBJ1-2; D is uncertain. This CDR3 has 13 amino acids. V was shortened by 7 bases and J by 2 bases, with 11 bases between the two germline ends. Per the germline V gene, CDR1 is MNHNY and CDR2 is SVGAGI (reference sequence).

The chain employs TRBV30 and TRBJ2-1; D may be TRBD2 (6 bases). The CDR3 sequence is 14 residues long. Deletions cut 3 bases from V and 12 bases from J, with 21 bases between. The germline CDR1 and CDR2 sequences are GTSNPN and SVGIG (reference sequence). The CDR3, as DNA: TGTGCCTGGAGGCGGGGCCCGCTATTGCCGGGGCAGTTCTTC. It is translated as CAWRRGPLLPGQFF.

In this sample, this clone turned up once. The gene calls are TRBV4-1 and TRBJ1-5; D ambiguous. CDR1 is MGHRA and CDR2 is YSYEKL in the germline V gene. Trimming removed 1 base from V and 3 bases from J, with 16 bases in between. The CDR3 has 17 amino acids. This chain's CDR3 is CASSQGLELSYNQPQHF. CDR3 in DNA: TGCGCCAGCAGCCAAGGATTAGAATTGAGCTACAATCAGCCCCAGCATTTT.

The chain combines TRBV6-1 with TRBJ1-1; 7 bases line up with TRBD1. CDR1 and CDR2 from the germline V gene are MNHNS and SASEGT. The V segment lost 5 bases and the J segment 6 bases; nucleotides outside the gene matches: 9. The CDR3 contains 14 residues. CDR3 loop: CASSRPGGWAEAFF. The CDR3 DNA sequence: TGTGCCAGCAGTCGCCCAGGGGGGTGGGCTGAAGCTTTCTTT.

The chain is built from TRBV4-2 and TRBJ1-1; D ambiguous. Trimming took off 0 bases at V and 0 bases at J, with 5 bases between the two ends. Germline assignment: CDR1 LGHNA and CDR2 YNFKEQ. There are 14 residues in the CDR3. CDR3 DNA sequence: TGTGCCAGCAGCCAAGATACCATGAACACTGAAGCTTTCTTT. Its protein product is CASSQDTMNTEAFF.

The rearrangement uses TRBV9 and TRBJ2-1, with 12 bases matching TRBD2. The V gene's germline CDR1 is SGDLS and CDR2 YYNGEE. Trimming cost V 0 bases and J 8 bases; bases outside gene matches: 3. The CDR3 sequence is 15 residues long. The CDR3 DNA is TGTGCCAGCAGCGTAGAACTAGCGGGAGGCTATGAGCAGTTCTTC. This encodes CASSVELAGGYEQFF.

This clone showed up just once. The CDR3 here is CASSGGQPQHF. As DNA, the CDR3 is TGTGCCAGCAGCGGGGGCCAGCCCCAGCATTTT. This chain connects TRBV6-1 to TRBJ1-5; weak D call: TRBD1 (6 bases). CDR3 length equals 11 residues. V lost 6 bases, J lost 7 bases, and 7 bases lay in between. Germline assignment: CDR1 MNHNS and CDR2 SASEGT.

The V and J genes are TRBV7-2 and TRBJ1-1, with D maybe TRBD1 (6 bases). The length of the CDR3 is 14 residues. Germline values: CDR1 SGHTA, CDR2 FQGNSA. V lost 1 base and J lost 3, with 9 bases in between. DNA for the CDR3: TGTGCCAGCAGCTTAGTCCCAGGGGACACTGAAGCTTTCTTT. Amino acids: CASSLVPGDTEAFF.

The rearrangement links TRBV4-1 to TRBJ1-4, with D perhaps TRBD1 (6 bases). This CDR3 is built from 15 residues. In germline, CDR1 is MGHRA, CDR2 YSYEKL. The germline V and J ends were trimmed by 4 bases and 3 bases, with 12 bases remaining between them. The CDR3 here is CASSLQGMANEKLFF. Written as DNA, the CDR3 is TGCGCCAGCAGCCTCCAGGGGATGGCTAATGAAAAACTGTTTTTT.

The chain carries TRBV7-9 and TRBJ2-1; D is undetermined. CDR1 and CDR2 (germline): SEHNR, FQNEAQ (reference sequence). The V end lost 1 base, the J end lost 0 bases, and 7 bases lay between the germline ends. The CDR3 totals 15 residues. CDR3 residues: CASSLEGSSYNEQFF. Here the CDR3 DNA reads TGTGCCAGCAGCTTAGAAGGTAGCTCCTACAATGAGCAGTTCTTC.

V usage is TRBV4-2 and J usage is TRBJ1-3, with TRBD1 matching over 9 bases. There are 16 residues in the CDR3. After removal of 4 bases from V and 2 bases from J, the junction contained 6 bases not matched to a gene. The germline V gene encodes CDR1 LGHNA and CDR2 YNFKEQ. The CDR3 bases are TGTGCCAGCAGCCTCTTCACAGGGGGCACTGGAAACACCATATATTTT. This encodes CASSLFTGGTGNTIYF.

The V gene is TRBV2, the J gene TRBJ2-1, with 12 bases identical to TRBD1. V lost 4 bases, J lost 8 bases, and 9 bases stayed unmatched. Per the germline V gene, CDR1 is SNHLY and CDR2 is FYNNEI. CDR3 length equals 16 residues. Here the CDR3 DNA reads TGTGCCAGCAGTGCCCGGGACAGGGGGCTATTGGATGAGCAGTTCTTC. It encodes CASSARDRGLLDEQFF.

V and J are TRBV6-5 and TRBJ2-7; 8 bases match TRBD1. The length of the CDR3 is 15 residues. V dropped 6 bases and J dropped 1; count of bases not matched to a gene: 8. Germline-derived CDR1 and CDR2 are MNHEY and SVGAGI. The CDR3: CASSLDRGQSYEQYF. The CDR3 DNA reads as TGTGCCAGCAGCCTCGACAGGGGTCAATCCTACGAGCAGTACTTC.

The CDR3 bases are TGTGCCAGCAGCAACGGGCCCCAGAACACTGAAGCTTTCTTT. It encodes CASSNGPQNTEAFF. The chain uses TRBV7-3 and TRBJ1-1; no definite D call. This CDR3 has 14 residues. Germline V gene sequence: CDR1 SGHTA, CDR2 FQGTGA. V lost 5 bases to trimming and J lost 1 base, with 11 bases between them. Full variable domain (remainder filled in from reference TRBV7-3 and TRBJ1-1): GAGVSQTPSNKVTEKGKYVELRCDPISGHTALYWYRQSLGQGPEFLIYFQGTGAADDSGLPNDRFFAVRPEGSVSTLKIQRTERGDSAVYLCASSNGPQNTEAFFGQGTRLTVV.

The chain uses TRBV13 and TRBJ1-2; D may be TRBD1 (5 bases). CDR1 is PRHDT, CDR2 FYEKMQ, per germline (reference sequence). Trimming cost V 5 bases and J 5 bases, with 12 bases left between them. The CDR3 runs to 13 residues. The CDR3 region is CASSVRQNYGYTF. CDR3 coding DNA: TGTGCCAGCAGCGTGCGACAGAATTATGGCTACACCTTC.

The chain combines TRBV30 with TRBJ1-6, with D unclear. CDR3 length: 13 amino acids. Germline CDR1 reads GTSNPN; CDR2 reads SVGIG (reference sequence). Trimming shortened V by 4 bases and J by 8 bases, and 12 bases separated the two germline ends. The CDR3 is CAWKVLGYSPLHF. In DNA form, the CDR3 reads TGTGCCTGGAAGGTTCTGGGCTATTCACCCCTCCACTTT. The full variable domain, with the rest looked up from reference TRBV30 and TRBJ1-6, is SQTIHQWPATLVQPVGSPLSLECTVEGTSNPNLYWYRQAAGRGLQLLFYSVGIGQISSEVPQNLSASRPQDRQFILSSKKLLLSDSGFYLCAWKVLGYSPLHFGNGTRLTVT.

The chain links TRBV30 to TRBJ2-7, with 11 bases fitting TRBD1. This CDR3 has 14 amino acids. CDR1 GTSNPN and CDR2 SVGIG come from the germline V gene (reference sequence). J gave up 3 bases and V 3 bases, and 4 bases lay outside the gene matches. CDR3 nucleotide sequence: TGTGCCTGGAGCCGGGGACAGGGGGACTACGAGCAGTACTTC. As protein: CAWSRGQGDYEQYF.

V and J are TRBV9 and TRBJ2-3; the match to TRBD2 covers 10 bases. V lost 5 bases, J lost 1 base, and 7 bases stayed unmatched. CDR3 length equals 16 residues. The V gene's germline CDR1 is SGDLS and CDR2 YYNGEE. CDR3 nucleotides: TGTGCCAGCAGTGCCCATAGCGGGAGGCGCACAGATACGCAGTATTTT. Translation gives CASSAHSGRRTDTQYF.

The DNA of the CDR3 is TGTGCCAGTACTGACAACCCCGATTACAATGAGCAGTTCTTC. Translated: CASTDNPDYNEQFF. The chain couples TRBV6-5 to TRBJ2-1; D gene ambiguous. Trimming removed 9 bases from V and 4 bases from J, with 16 bases in between. Germline V lookup: CDR1 MNHEY, CDR2 SVGAGI. The CDR3 sequence is 14 residues long.

This chain connects TRBV5-1 to TRBJ2-1; D is perhaps TRBD1 or TRBD2 (5 bases each). Trimming shortened V by 2 bases and J by 8 bases, and 14 bases separated the two germline ends. The CDR3 consists of 14 residues. The germline gives CDR1 SGHRS, CDR2 YFSETQ. CDR3 nucleotide sequence: TGCGCCAGCAGCTTTGCCTCCCGAGGGGATGAGCAGTTCTTC. Residues: CASSFASRGDEQFF.

This clone has just one count. One junction end disagrees with the germline gene, perhaps due to a read error. The chain couples TRBV7-7 to TRBJ2-5; D remains ambiguous. This CDR3 spans 14 amino acids. CDR1 and CDR2 from the germline V gene are SSHAT and FNYEAQ (reference sequence). CDR3 residues: CASSPRPGQETQYF. The CDR3 coding sequence is TGTGCTAGCAGCCCTCGACCCGGGCAAGAGACCCAGTACTTC.